This T cell receptor (beta chain) was recovered during a study of T cells in Graves' hyperthyroidism and ophthalmopathy. The V end lost 6 bases, the J end lost 0 bases, and 11 bases lay between the germline ends. The CDR3 covers 15 residues. Germline V gene sequence: CDR1 SGHVS, CDR2 FQNEAQ. It was considered stable Graves' hyperthyroidism when ophthalmopathy did not progress within 18 months. Regarding the study as a whole: Researchers found most expanded thyroid clonotypes above 0.001 in blood as well.

In its sample, this clonotype was seen a few times. Its cognate antigen is unknown. The source material, RNA transcripts, was used to amplify TCR beta CDR3 regions. The study used the HTBI primer set for a first-round RT-PCR of the TCR CDR3. TCRdb reprocessed the multiplex PCR reads with MiXCR, giving one entry per CDR3 protein. This repertoire shows 350,000 to 450,000 distinct CDR3 sequences, roughly 13% found once; its top ten account for roughly 11%. This TCR came from an older woman with Graves' hyperthyroidism. This chain uses TRBV7-8 with TRBJ2-2; the D is unclear. The sequenced sample was blood. Here the CDR3 DNA reads TGTGCCAGCAGTTCGACCCGGACGAACACCGGGGAGCTGTTTTTT. Translating it yields CASSSTRTNTGELFF.